A single sample gave rise to the 9 T cell receptor beta chains below, sequenced in a study of human T cells and chemical hapten exposure. MiXCR, applied by TCRdb to the RACE reads, yields one record per CDR3 protein. The table records about 40,000 distinct CDR3 sequences, 3% to 3.5% of them present only once. Noted time point: patch test 2, 6 weeks after DPC sensitization. Treatment reported: therapeutic diphenylcyclopropenone sensitization with weekly scalp DPC. The source material was whole blood, sampled in connection with sensitization to the hapten diphenylcyclopropenone (DPC). The origin of the receptors is a man aged 35 to 55 with alopecia areata. Some clones in this sample may be carry-over from other donors' samples.

This clonotype was seen more than once but under ten times. The genes are TRBV5-8 and TRBJ2-3; D remains unclear. The CDR3 contains 16 residues. Looked up from germline, CDR1 is SGHTS and CDR2 is YDEGEE. Trimming stripped 4 bases from V and 5 bases from J, with 20 bases between. The CDR3 DNA reads as TGTGCCAGCAGCCTTGAGGCAGTGAGCCGAGGAGATACGCAGTATTTT. This sequence encodes CASSLEAVSRGDTQYF.

Many counts were recorded for this clonotype. The V gene is TRBV5-1, the J gene TRBJ2-5; D is uncertain. The CDR3 covers 15 residues. CDR1 is SGHRS, CDR2 YFSETQ, per germline. With 5 bases removed from V and 1 base from J, the gap between germline ends came to 15 bases. The CDR3 sequence: CASSSVPSGQETQYF. The CDR3 nucleotides are TGCGCCAGCAGTAGTGTCCCCTCCGGCCAAGAGACCCAGTACTTC.

The sample holds many counts of this clonotype. The V and J genes are TRBV12-3 or TRBV12-4 and TRBJ2-1; D gene uncertain. This CDR3 comprises 14 residues. V lost 1 base and J 0 bases, leaving 4 bases between the germline ends. The CDR3 sequence: CASSLESSYNEQFF. CDR3 bases: TGTGCCAGCAGTTTAGAAAGCTCCTACAATGAGCAGTTCTTC.

This clonotype was detected ten times or more. This chain joins TRBV28 and TRBJ2-2, with 7 nucleotides matching TRBD1. Germline lookup yields CDR1 MDHEN and CDR2 SYDVKM. This CDR3 is built from 13 residues. V gave up 5 bases and J gave up 6 bases; unmatched junction bases: 3. CDR3 in DNA: TGTGCCAGCAGTCGCGGACAGGCCGGGGAGCTGTTTTTT. Translation: CASSRGQAGELFF.

This clonotype was detected many times. The gene calls are TRBV11-2 and TRBJ2-1; D unclear. Germline lookup yields CDR1 SGHAT and CDR2 FQNNGV. Trimming cost V 4 bases and J 6 bases, with 16 bases left between them. CDR3 length: 15 amino acids. The CDR3 coding sequence is TGTGCCAGCAGCTCATTCGTAGAATCCCCCAATGAGCAGTTCTTC. It yields the protein CASSSFVESPNEQFF. The whole variable domain, remainder taken from reference TRBV11-2 and TRBJ2-1, is EAGVAQSPRYKIIEKRQSVAFWCNPISGHATLYWYQQILGQGPKLLIQFQNNGVVDDSQLPKDRFSAERLKGVDSTLKIQPAKLEDSAVYLCASSSFVESPNEQFFGPGTRLTVL.

The table lists this clonotype with many counts. The J gene is TRBJ2-7, the V gene TRBV7-2; D unclear. The CDR3 spans 13 residues. The V end lost 5 bases, the J end lost 3 bases, and 11 bases lay between the germline ends. Germline lookup yields CDR1 SGHTA and CDR2 FQGNSA. The CDR3 here is CASSVAPFYEQYF. In DNA, the CDR3 is TGTGCCAGCAGCGTCGCCCCATTCTACGAGCAGTACTTC.

This clonotype was seen repeatedly, ten times or more. The chain uses TRBV12-3 or TRBV12-4 and TRBJ2-1, with 7 positions matching TRBD1. This CDR3 has 13 residues. J lost 8 bases, V lost 3 bases, and 4 bases had no gene match. Here the CDR3 DNA reads TGTGCCAGCAGTTTTTACAGGGGAGATGAGCAGTTCTTC. Its protein is CASSFYRGDEQFF.

This clonotype was observed many times. CDR3 sequence (DNA): TGTGCCAGCAGCTTAGGGGTAATCGGTGAGCAGTTCTTC. Residues: CASSLGVIGEQFF. The V call is TRBV7-2, the J call TRBJ2-1; the D is unclear. The CDR3 spans 13 residues. V lost 1 base to trimming and J lost 9 bases, with 10 bases between them. CDR1 and CDR2 from the germline V gene are SGHTA and FQGNSA.

This clonotype has a count of ten or more. The chain has TRBV7-2 and TRBJ2-7; D possibly corresponds to TRBD1 (6 bases). Germline CDR1 SGHTA, CDR2 FQGNSA. The CDR3 sequence is 13 residues long. V was trimmed by 3 bases and J by 6 bases, leaving 12 bases between them. For the CDR3, the DNA is TGTGCCAGCAGCTTGGAGCAGGGGACCGAGCAGTACTTC. Protein sequence: CASSLEQGTEQYF. Variable domain in full (rest from reference TRBV7-2 and TRBJ2-7): GAGVSQSPSNKVTEKGKDVELRCDPISGHTALYWYRQSLGQGLEFLIYFQGNSAPDKSGLPSDRFSAERTGGSVSTLTIQRTQQEDSAVYLCASSLEQGTEQYFGPGTRLTVT.